The rows below give T cell receptor beta chains drawn from one sample of a study of blood T cell repertoires in COVID-19. Some clones are missing from TCRdb's copy, which holds only in-frame ones; the method was immunoSEQ multiplex PCR. This table holds approximately 390,000 clones, 87% found once. Sequencing input: PBMCs or T cells enriched from blood (not recorded which). These receptors all stem from a woman aged 45 to 65 who had recovered from COVID-19. Both conserved end residues are part of each CDR3. The order of the fields is CDR3 DNA, CDR3 protein, D gene, clone size, V gene, J gene. A D gene is named only where the DNA matches it firmly. A clone size is listed for some rows: how often the clone was seen (once, few, many), or a class if it is expanded.

TGTGCCAGCAGCCTCGGAGACCCAGCTTCCTTTAATGAAAAACTGTTTTTT,CASSLGDPASFNEKLFF,.,.,TRBV3-1/TRBV3-2,TRBJ1-4
TGTGCCAGCAGCTTGGGGACAAGGAGGTACAATGAGCAGTTCTTC,CASSLGTRRYNEQFF,.,once,TRBV7-9,TRBJ2-1
TGTGCCAGCAATCCCTACGGAGGAAACGAGCAGTACTTC,CASNPYGGNEQYF,.,.,TRBV28,TRBJ2-7
TGTGCCAGTAGCTCCGGGGGGACTGAAGCTTTCTTT,CASSSGGTEAFF,.,.,TRBV19,TRBJ1-1
TGTGCCTGGACCCCGGGACAGTCGCGCCCCCGGTTC,CAWTPGQSRPRF,TRBD1,.,TRBV30,TRBJ2-7
TGTGCCAGCAGCGGAGCGGACAGCTCTGGAAACACCATATATTTT,CASSGADSSGNTIYF,.,.,TRBV7-9,TRBJ1-3
TGTGCCATCAGTGAGTCGCAGGGAAAGCATGGCTACACCTTC,CAISESQGKHGYTF,.,many,TRBV10-3,TRBJ1-2
TGTGCCAGCTCACTACGGGACAACCCCCACGAGCAGTACTTC,CASSLRDNPHEQYF,.,.,TRBV18,TRBJ2-7
TGTGCCAGCAAAACGGGGACAGCCTACAATGAGCAGTTCTTC,CASKTGTAYNEQFF,TRBD1,once,TRBV25-1,TRBJ2-1
TGTGCCAGCAGCCCCCTACCGGGACAGGGGAACGCTGAAGCTTTCTTT,CASSPLPGQGNAEAFF,TRBD1,.,TRBV7-9,TRBJ1-1
TGTGCCAGCTCCCCCTTGACAGGGAACACTGAAGCTTTCTTT,CASSPLTGNTEAFF,.,.,TRBV18,TRBJ1-1
TGTGCCTGGGGACACGGGGGAAGGAACACTGAAGCTTTCTTT,CAWGHGGRNTEAFF,.,.,TRBV30,TRBJ1-1
TGTGCCAGCAGCTATTTCAAGGAGACAGGGACTAACTATGGCTACACCTTC,CASSYFKETGTNYGYTF,TRBD1,.,TRBV7-9,TRBJ1-2
TGTGCCACCAACACAGGGGAGAATCAGCCCCAGCATTTT,CATNTGENQPQHF,TRBD1,.,TRBV19,TRBJ1-5
TGTGCCATCAGAGGGGACAGCTCAAATTCACCCCTCCACTTT,CAIRGDSSNSPLHF,TRBD1,.,TRBV10-3,TRBJ1-6
TGTGCCAGCAGTCACGACGGTGCTAGTTTCCTGGGCTACACCTTC,CASSHDGASFLGYTF,.,.,TRBV3-1/TRBV3-2,TRBJ1-2
TGTGCCAGCAGCATAAGGGGCGGGGGAGCCACAGATACGCAGTATTTT,CASSIRGGGATDTQYF,TRBD2,.,TRBV7-2,TRBJ2-3
TGTGCCAGTAGTATAGATATGACAGGAGTAAGGGGCACTGAAGCTTTCTTT,CASSIDMTGVRGTEAFF,.,.,TRBV19,TRBJ1-1
TGTGCCAGCAGCCCCAATACAGGGTGGGACGCTTTCTTT,CASSPNTGWDAFF,.,.,TRBV7-2,TRBJ1-1
TGTGCCAGCCGCTCGCCAGGGGTCCCCGATACGCAGTATTTT,CASRSPGVPDTQYF,.,.,TRBV11-2,TRBJ2-3
TGTGCCAGCTCACCGGGTGAGGGACATCGGGATCAGCCCCAGCATTTT,CASSPGEGHRDQPQHF,.,.,TRBV18,TRBJ1-5
TGTGCCAGCAGCTGGCAGAGAGGACAGTCCCAGTACTTC,CASSWQRGQSQYF,.,few,TRBV3-1/TRBV3-2,TRBJ2-5
TGTGCCAGACAGGGGAACACTGAAGCTTTCTTT,CARQGNTEAFF,.,.,TRBV2,TRBJ1-1
TGTGCCAGTAGTACCCTCGCCGGGACACATGATGGCTACACCTTC,CASSTLAGTHDGYTF,.,.,TRBV19,TRBJ1-2
TGCGCCAGCAGCCAAGATCAGAGTCCCAGGCCTCTCTCTGGAAACACCATATATTTT,CASSQDQSPRPLSGNTIYF,.,.,TRBV4-1,TRBJ1-3
TGTGCCAGCAGCTTGAGGACAGGGGACTCACCCCTCCACTTT,CASSLRTGDSPLHF,TRBD1,.,TRBV3-1/TRBV3-2,TRBJ1-6
TGTGCCAGTAGGGATAGAGGGGGGGCTAGCAATCAGCCCCAGCATTTT,CASRDRGGASNQPQHF,.,few,TRBV19,TRBJ1-5
TGTGCCAGCAGTGAAACCCCCAGGGATTATGGGTTACGCCGGGAAAAACTGTTTTTT,CASSETPRDYGLRREKLFF,.,.,TRBV2,TRBJ1-4
TGTGCCACCAGCAGAGTCAAGACAGGGGGCACAGATACGCAGTATTTT,CATSRVKTGGTDTQYF,TRBD1,.,TRBV15,TRBJ2-3
TGTGCCAGCAGCCAAGGAATGGGGGGTAAAACCGGGGAGCTGTTTTTT,CASSQGMGGKTGELFF,.,.,TRBV3-1/TRBV3-2,TRBJ2-2
TGTGCCAGTAAGGGGGTCAACTATGGCTACACCTTC,CASKGVNYGYTF,.,.,TRBV6-6,TRBJ1-2
TGTGCCAGCAGTTATCGGGTGAATCATGGCTACACCTTC,CASSYRVNHGYTF,.,.,TRBV6-5,TRBJ1-2
TGTGCCAGCAGCTTATTCCGGGCGGGGGGGCGGATGCCAGATACGCAGTATTTT,CASSLFRAGGRMPDTQYF,TRBD2,.,TRBV7-2,TRBJ2-3
TGCGCCAGCAGCTGGAACAGGGCGAGTTTGGGTTCACCCCTCCACTTT,CASSWNRASLGSPLHF,.,.,TRBV5-1,TRBJ1-6
TGTGCCAGCAGTTTGGGTCGAGGGCGGCTGGACATTCAGTACTTC,CASSLGRGRLDIQYF,.,.,TRBV6-5,TRBJ2-4
TGTGCCAGCAGTGACTCCCGGTTTCCAGCGGGGGGCACCGGGGAGCTGTTTTTT,CASSDSRFPAGGTGELFF,TRBD2,once,TRBV6-4,TRBJ2-2
TGCAGTGCTAGAGAGACAGTTGAAGCTTTCTTT,CSARETVEAFF,.,.,TRBV20-1,TRBJ1-1
TGTGCCAGCAGCCAAGAGGCCTATTCGTACTACAGGGGACAACATGGCTACACCTTC,CASSQEAYSYYRGQHGYTF,TRBD1,.,TRBV3-1/TRBV3-2,TRBJ1-2
TGTGCCAGCACTAACGGGGCCAACGTCCTGACTTTC,CASTNGANVLTF,.,.,TRBV2,TRBJ2-6
TGCGCCAGCAGCCAAGGGGGCCCCCTGGGCCGGGGCTACACCTTC,CASSQGGPLGRGYTF,.,once,TRBV4-1,TRBJ1-2
TGTGCCAGCAGCTATCTTAGTGCAGGGAAGGTCTATGGCTACACCTTC,CASSYLSAGKVYGYTF,.,.,TRBV11-2,TRBJ1-2
TGTGCCAGCAGCTTGGGTGACAGAATCAATCAGCCCCAGCATTTT,CASSLGDRINQPQHF,.,.,TRBV7-2,TRBJ1-5
TGTGCCAGCAGCTTCAGGGCCCTCCAAGAGACCCAGTACTTC,CASSFRALQETQYF,.,once,TRBV5-4,TRBJ2-5
TGTGCCAGCAGTTACTCGATTTCGGCTGAAGCTTTCTTT,CASSYSISAEAFF,.,.,TRBV6-5,TRBJ1-1
TGTGCCAGCTCTAAGGACAGGGGGACATACGAGCAGTACTTC,CASSKDRGTYEQYF,TRBD1,few,TRBV6-5,TRBJ2-7
TGTGCCAGCAGTTTACAGGGTTATAGCAATCAGCCCCAGCATTTT,CASSLQGYSNQPQHF,.,once,TRBV28,TRBJ1-5
TGTGCCAGCAGCTTAAATCGCGGGGGACTAACCAGACACACAGATACGCAGTATTTT,CASSLNRGGLTRHTDTQYF,TRBD2,.,TRBV7-3,TRBJ2-3
TGCGCCAGCATTCGGGGGGACAGGGGTCTGGAGCAGTACTTC,CASIRGDRGLEQYF,TRBD1,.,TRBV5-1,TRBJ2-7
TGTGCCAGCAGGGGGCTATTCGACTATGGCTACACCTTC,CASRGLFDYGYTF,.,.,TRBV7-2,TRBJ1-2
TGCGCCAGCAGCTTAGGGACAGGGTCTAGCAATCAGCCCCAGCATTTT,CASSLGTGSSNQPQHF,TRBD1,.,TRBV5-1,TRBJ1-5
TGTGCCAGCAGGGAGACAGGGGGCTATGGCTACACCTTC,CASRETGGYGYTF,TRBD1,once,TRBV6-5,TRBJ1-2
TGTGCTAGCAGCTCACCTCCCGGGGAGACCCAGTACTTC,CASSSPPGETQYF,.,.,TRBV7-7,TRBJ2-5
TGCAGTGCTAGTGGGTCGGAGTTTAGCGGGGGTGGTCAAGAGACCCAGTACTTC,CSASGSEFSGGGQETQYF,TRBD2,once,TRBV20-1,TRBJ2-5
TGTGCCAGTAGTATCTGGGCTGATGAAGCTTTCTTT,CASSIWADEAFF,.,once,TRBV19,TRBJ1-1
TGCGCCAGCAGCCAAGAAATCCAAACAGCACAGTACTTC,CASSQEIQTAQYF,.,.,TRBV4-3,TRBJ2-7
TGTGCCAGCAACGAGGACTGGAGGGGCACTGAAGCTTTCTTT,CASNEDWRGTEAFF,.,.,TRBV2,TRBJ1-1
TGCGCCAGCAGCCCAACAGGGAGTTACGCTGAAGCTTTCTTT,CASSPTGSYAEAFF,.,.,TRBV4-1,TRBJ1-1
TGTGCCAGTAGTGAGAGGGGAGGTCAGCCCCAGCATTTT,CASSERGGQPQHF,.,.,TRBV19,TRBJ1-5
TGCAGTGCAACCAGGAACACTGAAGCTTTCTTT,CSATRNTEAFF,.,.,TRBV20-1,TRBJ1-1